This TCR beta chain was found in a study of T cells after yellow fever vaccination. Study-level points and caveats: Although the secondary response was weaker, it peaked faster, at day 5 versus 15. Only a small proportion of the clonotypes turned up in both the CD4 and the CD8 compartments, likely arising from convergent recombination. FACS-sorted repertoires could harbor abundant contaminating bulk-population clonotypes.

The CDR3 extends over 18 amino acids. The germline gives CDR1 SGHTA, CDR2 FQGNSA. V lost 2 bases and J lost 0; bases outside the gene matches: 10. This clonotype has just a few counts. The antigen is unknown. 5'RACE template switching added a universal primer site and UMIs to TCR cDNA. TCRdb reanalysed the 5' RACE reads using MiXCR and keeps one entry per CDR3 protein. Seen here are about 340,000 distinct CDR3 sequences, under 15% observed once, and the top ten hold approximately 3.3%. The receptor's source is a man aged 18 to 35 who received the YFV17D yellow fever vaccine. The chain recombines TRBV7-2 with TRBJ2-1; 7 positions agree with TRBD2. Here the sequenced sample was CD4+ T cells sorted from PBMCs, taken 15 days after the yellow fever booster vaccination. CDR3 protein: CASSLWGGIRSSYNEQFF. The CDR3 DNA sequence: TGTGCCAGCAGCTTATGGGGGGGTATTCGGAGCTCCTACAATGAGCAGTTCTTC.